This T cell receptor (beta chain) was sequenced during a study of PD-L1 blockade in urothelial cancer. As for the study in general: As for prior chemotherapy regimens, patients had received 0 to 3. Points from the study as a whole: Below-median TCR clonality that was measured in pretreatment blood predicted better survival.

As to this clone: As yet, its antigen is unknown.

The sample's time point: pretreatment peripheral blood. The method was immunoSEQ multiplex PCR; TCRdb's version includes in-frame clones alone and lacks a portion of them. The table shows approximately 94,000 clones, with around 87% occurring only once. This CDR3 region has 16 residues. Germline lookup yields CDR1 ENHRY and CDR2 SYGVKD. J was trimmed by 15 bases and V by 2 bases; bases with no gene match: 16. The source material was PBMCs, sampled around atezolizumab (anti-PD-L1) treatment. The V and J genes are TRBV10-3 and TRBJ2-2; TRBD1 agrees at 9 bases. The clonotype originates from a man aged 60 to 75 with urothelial cancer. CDR3 in DNA: TGTGCCATCAGTGAGACGCCCTCCGGGACAGGGATAAGGGTGTTTTTT. Protein sequence: CAISETPSGTGIRVFF.